This T cell receptor (beta chain) emerged from a study of blood T cells in healthy people across ages. Study-wide findings and caveats: CMV infection status of these donors was not known.

It was with a sample-barcoded 5' primer and a J-beta primer mix that a second PCR of roughly 7 to 12 cycles was run. From the 5' RACE reads, TCRdb called clonotypes with MiXCR, one entry per CDR3 protein. The sample records around 800,000 distinct CDR3 sequences, roughly 25% being singletons. Every participating donor contributed approximately 9.5 milliliters of peripheral blood through a draw. The total RNA that was extracted per sample amounted to at least 6 micrograms. As for this clonotype: What it recognizes is unknown.

The CDR3 sequence is 14 residues long. Germline loops: CDR1 ENHRY, CDR2 SYGVKD. J was trimmed by 6 bases and V by 2 bases; bases with no gene match: 3. This same sample was also part of a study on T cells of mothers and their children.

The J gene is TRBJ2-2, the V gene TRBV10-3; 7 bases align to TRBD2. The sequencing input was blood. This receptor was identified in a boy aged 5-17 years in good health. CDR3 protein: CAISETGGSGELFF. CDR3 coding DNA: TGTGCCATCAGTGAGACGGGGGGTTCCGGGGAGCTGTTTTTT.